The entry below describes one T cell receptor beta chain. Primers: 60 Vbeta forward and 13 Jbeta reverse. Here immunoSEQ multiplex PCR was the method, and the copy in TCRdb shows in-frame clones only, minus some. The table lists about 110,000 clones, approximately 70% of them singletons. Germline loops: CDR1 MNHEY, CDR2 SMNVEV (reference sequence). This CDR3 contains 14 residues. Trimming removed 6 bases from V and 7 bases from J; junction bases left unmatched: 9. These data belong to a study of cytomegalovirus exposure and HLA in healthy donors. This sequence was found in a woman aged 30 to 39 in good health and CMV-seronegative. Specimen: PBMCs. The chain combines TRBV27 with TRBJ2-1, with 7 bases matching TRBD1. The CDR3 bases are TGTGCCAGCAGCATCGGGGACAGCCTTAATGAGCAGTTCTTC. Translated: CASSIGDSLNEQFF.